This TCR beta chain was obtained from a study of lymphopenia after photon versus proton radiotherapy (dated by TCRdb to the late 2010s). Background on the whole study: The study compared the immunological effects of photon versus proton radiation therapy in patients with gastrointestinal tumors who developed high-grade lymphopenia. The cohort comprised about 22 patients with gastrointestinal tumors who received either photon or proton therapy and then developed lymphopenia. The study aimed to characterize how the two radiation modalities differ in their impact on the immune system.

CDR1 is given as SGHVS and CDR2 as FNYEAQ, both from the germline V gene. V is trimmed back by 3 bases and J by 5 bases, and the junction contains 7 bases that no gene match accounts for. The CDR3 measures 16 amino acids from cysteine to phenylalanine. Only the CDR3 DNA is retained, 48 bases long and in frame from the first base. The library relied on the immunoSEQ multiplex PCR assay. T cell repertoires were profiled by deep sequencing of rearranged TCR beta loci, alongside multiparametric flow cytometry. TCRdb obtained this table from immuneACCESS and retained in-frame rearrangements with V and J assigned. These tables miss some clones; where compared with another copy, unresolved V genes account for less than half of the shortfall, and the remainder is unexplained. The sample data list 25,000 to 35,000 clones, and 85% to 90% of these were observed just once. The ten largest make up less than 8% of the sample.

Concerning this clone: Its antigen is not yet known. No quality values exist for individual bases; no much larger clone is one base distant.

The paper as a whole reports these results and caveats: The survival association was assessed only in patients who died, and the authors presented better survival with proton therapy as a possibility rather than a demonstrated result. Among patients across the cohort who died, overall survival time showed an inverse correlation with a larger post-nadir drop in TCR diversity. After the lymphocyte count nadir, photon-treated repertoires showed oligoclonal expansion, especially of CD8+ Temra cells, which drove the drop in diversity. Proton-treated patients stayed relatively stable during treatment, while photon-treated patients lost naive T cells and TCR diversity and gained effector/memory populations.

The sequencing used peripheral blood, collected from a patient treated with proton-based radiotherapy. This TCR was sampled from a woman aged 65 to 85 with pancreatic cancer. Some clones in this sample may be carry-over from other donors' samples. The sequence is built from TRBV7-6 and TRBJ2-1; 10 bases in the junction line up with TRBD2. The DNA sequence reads TGTGCCAGCAGCTTTACTAGCGGGACGTTTAACAATGAGCAGTTCTTC. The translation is CASSFTSGTFNNEQFF. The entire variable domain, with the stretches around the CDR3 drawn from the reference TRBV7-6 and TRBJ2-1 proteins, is GAGVSQSPRYKVTKRGQDVALRCDPISGHVSLYWYRQALGQGPEFLTYFNYEAQQDKSGLPNDRFSAERPEGSISTLTIQRTEQRDSAMYRCASSFTSGTFNNEQFFGPGTRLTVL.